The 24 T cell receptor beta chains presented below share a single source sample, sequenced in a study of blood T cells in healthy people across ages. The use of a sample-barcoded 5' primer and a J-beta primer mix characterized a second PCR of about 7 to 12 cycles. Using its own MiXCR run on the 5' RACE reads, TCRdb lists one record per CDR3 protein. The sample holds approximately 1,700,000 distinct CDR3 sequences; around 42% are singletons and the top ten take more than 20%. Sequenced: blood. The receptors were sampled from a human donor in good health.

V usage is TRBV2 and J usage is TRBJ2-2; 9 bases agree with TRBD1. V gave up 3 bases and J gave up 2 bases; unmatched junction bases: 4. The CDR3 is 16 residues long. Looked up from germline, CDR1 is SNHLY and CDR2 is FYNNEI. CDR3 residues: CASSDQGQGNTGELFF. CDR3 sequence (DNA): TGTGCCAGCAGTGACCAGGGACAGGGAAACACCGGGGAGCTGTTTTTT.

The chain couples TRBV12-3 or TRBV12-4 to TRBJ2-5; D ambiguous. Trimming took 6 bases from V and 5 from J, leaving 13 bases between them. The CDR3 has 13 amino acids. The CDR3 region is CASRHPIQETQYF. In DNA, the CDR3 is TGTGCCAGCAGACACCCTATTCAGGAGACCCAGTACTTC.

The rearrangement uses TRBV29-1 and TRBJ2-5, with D unresolved. Germline V gene data show CDR1 as SQVTM and CDR2 as ANQGSEA. Trimming left V 6 bases short and J 4 bases short, with 9 bases between. The CDR3 length is 11 residues. CDR3 amino acids: CSVDILETQYF. As DNA, the CDR3 is TGCAGCGTAGACATATTAGAGACCCAGTACTTC. Looking up the rest from reference TRBV29-1 and TRBJ2-5 gives the full variable domain: SAVISQKPSRDICQRGTSLTIQCQVDSQVTMMFWYRQQPGQSLTLIATANQGSEATYESGFVIDKFPISRPNLTFSTLTVSNMSPEDSSIYLCSVDILETQYFGPGTRLLVL.

V and J are TRBV10-3 and TRBJ2-7, with TRBD1 matching over 9 bases. The ends lost 6 bases at V and 5 bases at J; junction bases unmatched: 5. The CDR3 runs to 13 residues. The V gene's germline CDR1 is ENHRY and CDR2 SYGVKD. The CDR3 spells CAIRTGGDDEQYF. CDR3 coding DNA: TGTGCCATCAGGACAGGGGGTGACGACGAGCAGTACTTC.

The chain links TRBV6-2 or TRBV6-3 to TRBJ1-2; D uncertain. V was trimmed by 2 bases and J by 3 bases, leaving 13 bases between them. The CDR3 length is 15 residues. Germline loops: CDR1 MNHEY, CDR2 SVGEGT. The CDR3 spells CASSYGKGLYYGYTF. The CDR3 DNA reads TGTGCCAGCAGTTACGGAAAGGGTCTTTACTATGGCTACACCTTC.

Only a few counts were recorded for this clonotype. The J gene is TRBJ2-1, the V gene TRBV4-3; D is perhaps TRBD1 or TRBD2 (5 bases each). CDR1 is LGHNA, CDR2 YSLEER, per germline. The V and J ends lost 0 bases and 4 bases respectively, with 16 bases between them. The CDR3 consists of 17 residues. CDR3 nucleotides: TGCGCCAGCAGCCAAGAGCGGGCAGGGCGGGTATACAATGAGCAGTTCTTC. It specifies CASSQERAGRVYNEQFF.

This clonotype was observed a handful of times. The rearrangement uses TRBV12-3 or TRBV12-4 and TRBJ2-7; no clear D. This CDR3 region has 14 residues. The V end lost 3 bases, the J end lost 4 bases, and 13 bases lay between the germline ends. Written as DNA, the CDR3 is TGTGCCAGCAGTTTCGGTCGGCCAGGTTACGAGCAGTACTTC. Residues: CASSFGRPGYEQYF.

The chain carries TRBV20-1 and TRBJ1-5, with 9 bases lining up with TRBD1. This CDR3 is built from 15 residues. Germline CDR1 and CDR2: DFQATT and SNEGSKA (reference sequence). V lost 3 bases to trimming and J lost 7 bases; unmatched junction nucleotides: 10. In nucleotides, the CDR3 is TGCAGTGCTAGGGACCAGGACAGGGGAGGCCAGCCCCAGCATTTT. Translation gives CSARDQDRGGQPQHF.

In its sample, this clonotype was seen a few times. The V call is TRBV7-2, the J call TRBJ2-7, with unresolved D. In germline, CDR1 is SGHTA, CDR2 FQGNSA. Trimming removed 1 base at V and 1 base at J, with 8 bases between. The CDR3 covers 14 residues. The DNA of the CDR3 is TGTGCCAGCAGCTTAGATCCCGCTTCCTACGAGCAGTACTTC. Translation: CASSLDPASYEQYF.

The gene calls are TRBV28 and TRBJ2-7; D is undetermined. This CDR3 comprises 15 residues. The V gene lost 5 bases and the J gene lost 6 bases, with 20 bases spanning the gap. Germline V lookup: CDR1 MDHEN, CDR2 SYDVKM. The chain's CDR3 is CASSPQRTLTCEQYF. The DNA for the CDR3 is TGTGCCAGCAGTCCCCAACGAACCCTCACCTGCGAGCAGTACTTC.

This clonotype was counted between two and nine times. The CDR3 is CASSQSAAGNSPLHF. CDR3 sequence (DNA): TGCGCCAGCAGCCAATCGGCCGCCGGCAATTCACCCCTCCACTTT. V usage is TRBV4-1 and J usage is TRBJ1-6, with D unclear. In germline, CDR1 is MGHRA, CDR2 YSYEKL. Trimming left V 2 bases short and J 7 bases short, with 12 bases between. This CDR3 spans 15 amino acids.

This chain links TRBV5-4 with TRBJ2-3; 11 bases map to TRBD1. The germline V gene encodes CDR1 SGHNT and CDR2 YYREEE (reference sequence). The CDR3 loop spans 19 amino acids. Trimming cost V 1 base and J 0 bases; bases outside gene matches: 10. Written as DNA, the CDR3 is TGTGCCAGCAGCTTGACCGGGACAGGGGGGGATCCTAGCACAGATACGCAGTATTTT. This encodes CASSLTGTGGDPSTDTQYF.

The rearrangement links TRBV28 to TRBJ1-4, with D perhaps TRBD1 (5 bases). The CDR3 is 14 amino acids. Germline V gene sequence: CDR1 MDHEN, CDR2 SYDVKM. V was cut by 6 bases and J by 3 bases, with 11 bases left in between. The CDR3 reads CASSTQGPNEKLFF. In DNA, the CDR3 is TGTGCCAGCAGCACTCAGGGACCTAATGAAAAACTGTTTTTT.

V usage is TRBV11-2 and J usage is TRBJ2-3, with 9 bases lining up with TRBD1. Per the germline V gene, CDR1 is SGHAT and CDR2 is FQNNGV. With V trimmed by 5 bases and J by 1 base, 10 bases remained unmatched. CDR3 size: 17 residues. This CDR3 is CASSLTGGASRTDTQYF. DNA of the CDR3: TGTGCCAGCAGCCTAACAGGGGGCGCGAGTCGCACAGATACGCAGTATTTT.

The chain uses TRBV6-5 and TRBJ2-1; D tentatively fits TRBD1 or TRBD2 (5 bases each). Germline values: CDR1 MNHEY, CDR2 SVGAGI. Trimming stripped 4 bases from V and 10 bases from J, with 17 bases between. The CDR3 totals 14 residues. The CDR3 is CASSSPSGRSEQFF. DNA for the CDR3: TGTGCCAGCAGTTCGCCCTCAGGGAGATCAGAGCAGTTCTTC.

In its sample, this clonotype was seen many times. Sequence at one end of the junction differs from germline and may be a read error. The CDR3 spells CASSLDRYEQYF. The CDR3 coding sequence is TGTGCCAGCAGCTTGGACAGGTACGAGCAGTACTTC. J is TRBJ2-7 and V is TRBV5-1, with TRBD1 matching 7 bases. Germline V CDR1 and CDR2: SGHRS, YFSETQ. This CDR3 is built from 12 residues.

The sample holds a few counts of this clonotype. V and J are TRBV4-3 and TRBJ1-2; 7 bases match TRBD1. The germline V gene encodes CDR1 LGHNA and CDR2 YSLEER. The V gene end was trimmed by 3 bases and the J gene end by 4 bases; junction bases not matched to a gene: 5. There are 14 residues in the CDR3. The CDR3 is CASSHDRAAYGYTF. The CDR3 DNA is TGCGCCAGCAGCCACGACAGGGCCGCCTATGGCTACACCTTC.

The chain has TRBV7-2 and TRBJ1-1; D is possibly TRBD1 (5 bases). Germline V gene lookup returns CDR1 SGHTA and CDR2 FQGNSA. This CDR3 region has 14 residues. V was clipped by 0 bases and J by 3 bases, with 8 bases between them. DNA of the CDR3: TGTGCCAGCAGCTTAGCGGGGGTATACACTGAAGCTTTCTTT. It is translated as CASSLAGVYTEAFF.

The chain combines TRBV7-9 with TRBJ2-5, with TRBD2 as a possible D gene (5 bases). The CDR3 runs 14 residues. Germline-derived CDR1 and CDR2 are SEHNR and FQNEAQ (reference sequence). V was pared by 3 bases and J by 5 bases, with 13 bases between. In DNA form, the CDR3 reads TGTGCCAGCAGCTTGACCGAGGAGGAGGAGACCCAGTACTTC. Encoded protein: CASSLTEEEETQYF.

This clonotype occurred a few times. The chain carries TRBV29-1 and TRBJ1-1, with D tentatively TRBD1 (5 bases). The CDR3 loop spans 13 amino acids. Per the germline V gene, CDR1 is SQVTM and CDR2 is ANQGSEA. The CDR3 region is CSYETQANTEAFF. The DNA for the CDR3 is TGCAGTTACGAGACACAGGCGAACACTGAAGCTTTCTTT.

The rearrangement links TRBV18 to TRBJ1-2; TRBD1 agrees at 7 bases. Germline trimming cut 8 bases from V and 5 bases from J; bases unmatched to any gene: 14. Germline CDR1 and CDR2: KGHSH and LQKENI. The CDR3 is 15 amino acids. The CDR3 DNA reads TGTGCCAGCCAAGGGACAGACCAAACTTCATATGGCTACACCTTC. This codes for CASQGTDQTSYGYTF.

This clonotype was found a few times. The J gene is TRBJ2-1, the V gene TRBV7-3; 13 bases are shared with TRBD2. The J segment lost 6 bases and the V segment lost 3 bases, leaving 8 bases of the junction unmatched. The CDR3 covers 17 residues. Germline V lookup: CDR1 SGHTA, CDR2 FQGTGA. The CDR3 protein is CASSFQLAGGILNEQFF. CDR3 coding DNA: TGTGCCAGCAGCTTCCAACTAGCGGGGGGGATACTCAATGAGCAGTTCTTC. The variable domain in full, with the rest retrieved from reference TRBV7-3 and TRBJ2-1, is GAGVSQTPSNKVTEKGKYVELRCDPISGHTALYWYRQSLGQGPEFLIYFQGTGAADDSGLPNDRFFAVRPEGSVSTLKIQRTERGDSAVYLCASSFQLAGGILNEQFFGPGTRLTVL.

Notes on this clonotype: It may be a read error: a sequence one base away is much more abundant. The chain has TRBV7-8 and TRBJ2-1, with D perhaps matching TRBD1 (6 bases). Germline V gives CDR1 SGHVS, CDR2 FQNEAQ. This CDR3 is 16 amino acids long. CDR3 in amino acids: CDSSLGGLVGFDEQFF. DNA of the CDR3: TGTGACAGCAGCTTAGGGGGTTTGGTAGGGTTTGATGAGCAGTTCTTC.

There are a few counts of this clonotype. The DNA of the CDR3 is TGTGCCAGCCCACAGGGAGAGTCTGGGGCCAACGTCCTGACTTTC. Amino acids: CASPQGESGANVLTF. This chain links TRBV13 with TRBJ2-6; possible D gene TRBD1, 6 bases. The germline V gene has CDR1 PRHDT and CDR2 FYEKMQ (reference sequence). Deletions cut 8 bases from V and 1 base from J, with 12 bases between. CDR3 size: 15 residues.